These T cell receptor beta chains were read from a single sample in a study of post-analysis software for immune sequencing data. TCRdb fed the PCR reads into MiXCR, producing one record per CDR3 protein. In the table there are hundreds of thousands of distinct CDR3 sequences, approximately 45% of which are singletons. Sequenced material: blood. The receptors originated from a girl between 5 and 17 years old with multiple sclerosis. Each CDR3 is given with its conserved first and last residue. A D gene is named only where the DNA matches it firmly. Expanded clones get a size class; other rows say once, few or many, or leave the size out.

.	.	TRBV7-2	TRBJ2-7	TGTGCCAGCAGCCGCCAGGACGGGACCTACGAGCAGTACTTC	CASSRQDGTYEQYF
.	TRBD1	TRBV5-1	TRBJ2-7	TGCGCCAGCAGCTGGGACAGGGGAGTTTACCAGCAGTACTTC	CASSWDRGVYQQYF
few	.	TRBV4-1	TRBJ1-5	TGCGCCAGCAGCCATAGTAGTCATCAGCCCCAGCATTTT	CASSHSSHQPQHF
.	.	TRBV7-2	TRBJ1-6	TGTGCCAGCAGCTTAGCGGGCCAGGGCAGTACGGGATCACCCCTCCACTTT	CASSLAGQGSTGSPLHF
few	.	TRBV5-1	TRBJ2-5	TGCGCCAGCAGCCCCCTGGGGACGATGCAAGAGACCCAGTACTTC	CASSPLGTMQETQYF
.	TRBD1	TRBV7-2	TRBJ2-5	TGTGCCAGCAGCTTAGGGGGACAGACACCCGGGGCCCAGTACTTC	CASSLGGQTPGAQYF
.	TRBD2	TRBV27	TRBJ2-7	TGTGCCAGCAGTTTATCCGGCGGGAGGGGCGAGCAGTACTTC	CASSLSGGRGEQYF
few	.	TRBV7-2	TRBJ2-7	TGTGCCAGCAGCTTGGTCAGGGGGGGAGAGCAGTACTTC	CASSLVRGGEQYF
.	TRBD2	TRBV20-1	TRBJ2-7	TGCAGTGCTCCTACTAGCGGGGTCTCCTACGAGCAGTACTTC	CSAPTSGVSYEQYF
few	.	TRBV4-3	TRBJ2-7	TGCGCCAGCAGCCAATCTTGGGGGGAAATCGGAGGATACGAGCAGTACTTC	CASSQSWGEIGGYEQYF
.	TRBD2	TRBV10-3	TRBJ2-3	TGTGCCATCAGTGAGGGACTAGCGGGAGATACGCAGTATTTT	CAISEGLAGDTQYF
.	.	TRBV6-5	TRBJ2-5	TGTGCCAGCAGTTCCCCGGGGGTGGGAAAAGAGACCCAGTACTTC	CASSSPGVGKETQYF
few	.	TRBV7-8	TRBJ2-6	TGTGCCAGCAGCGACCGACAGGCCTACTCTGGGGCCAACGTCCTGACTTTC	CASSDRQAYSGANVLTF
few	.	TRBV7-3	TRBJ2-7	TGTGCCAGCAGCTCGTTTGGGGGCAGGTCTTCCGAGCAGTACTTC	CASSSFGGRSSEQYF
few	TRBD1	TRBV20-1	TRBJ2-1	TGCAGTGCTAGAGATTATCGGGACAGCTCCTACAATGAGCAGTTCTTC	CSARDYRDSSYNEQFF
.	.	TRBV6-5	TRBJ1-2	TGTGCCAGCAGTTACTCGACCCGGGGACAACGCTATGGCTACACCTTC	CASSYSTRGQRYGYTF
few	TRBD2	TRBV13	TRBJ2-7	TGTGCCAGCAGCTCTAGCGGGAGTATCTCCTACAATGAGCAGTACTTC	CASSSSGSISYNEQYF
.	TRBD2	TRBV28	TRBJ2-3	TGTGCCAGCAGTTCCCCGGGACTAGCGGCCGATACGCAGTATTTT	CASSSPGLAADTQYF
many	TRBD2	TRBV7-3	TRBJ2-3	TGTGCCAGCAGCCCCAGGCTAGCGGGAACAGATACGCAGTATTTT	CASSPRLAGTDTQYF
few	.	TRBV6-6	TRBJ1-2	TGTGCCAGCAGTTACGATCAGGATGGTTACACCTTC	CASSYDQDGYTF
few	.	TRBV20-1	TRBJ2-3	TGCAGTGCTAGACCACAGGACGGCACAGATACGCAGTATTTT	CSARPQDGTDTQYF
.	TRBD1	TRBV28	TRBJ1-1	TGTGCCAACACACACCTGGACAGGGTGACTCCTGAAGCTTTCTTT	CANTHLDRVTPEAFF
.	TRBD2	TRBV20-1	TRBJ2-5	TGCAGTGCTAGTCAGACTAGCGGGAGCCCCAGAAAGACCCAGTACTTC	CSASQTSGSPRKTQYF
.	.	TRBV5-1	TRBJ1-1	TGCGCCAGCAGCTCCCGGACAGCTTCGAACACTGAAGCTTTCTTT	CASSSRTASNTEAFF
few	.	TRBV20-1	TRBJ2-3	TGCAGTGCTAGCCCTTTCACAGATACGCAGTATTTT	CSASPFTDTQYF
.	TRBD1	TRBV5-1	TRBJ1-6	TGCGCCAGCAGCTCAGGACAGGGAAGATCTTCACCCCTCCACTTT	CASSSGQGRSSPLHF
few	.	TRBV6-5	TRBJ1-1	TGTGCCAGCAGCCGGGACACTGAAGCTTTCTTT	CASSRDTEAFF
.	TRBD1	TRBV11-2	TRBJ1-1	TGTGCCAGCAGAGCTCGGGACAGGGGGGTTGGCACTGAAGCTTTCTTT	CASRARDRGVGTEAFF
.	TRBD1	TRBV28	TRBJ2-6	TGTGCCAGCAGGCAGCAGGGGGATCTAGCTGGGGCCAACGTCCTGACTTTC	CASRQQGDLAGANVLTF
.	TRBD2	TRBV20-1	TRBJ2-3	TGCAGTGCGGATGCCGCGGGGGGCGATACGCAGTATTTT	CSADAAGGDTQYF
.	TRBD1	TRBV12-3/TRBV12-4	TRBJ1-5	TGTGCCAGCAGTCCCTCAGGGGGCTTCAATCAGCCCCAGCATTTT	CASSPSGGFNQPQHF